This T cell receptor beta chain was identified during a study of blood T cell repertoires in COVID-19. This clone was recorded once. Sequencing used immunoSEQ multiplex PCR; TCRdb keeps in-frame clones, though not all of them. Of about 80,000 clones in the sample, approximately 88% are singletons; the top ten hold less than 9%. The ends lost 3 bases at V and 2 bases at J; junction bases unmatched: 10. The CDR3 sequence is 17 residues long. CDR1 is SEHNR, CDR2 FQNEAQ, per germline (reference sequence). The sequencing sample was made of peripheral blood. The receptor comes from a woman older than 75 with acute or convalescent COVID-19. V is TRBV7-9 and J is TRBJ1-1; 9 positions match TRBD1. In DNA, the CDR3 is TGTGCCAGCAGCTTTAATCCGGGACAGGGAGATAACACTGAAGCTTTCTTT. Protein: CASSFNPGQGDNTEAFF.